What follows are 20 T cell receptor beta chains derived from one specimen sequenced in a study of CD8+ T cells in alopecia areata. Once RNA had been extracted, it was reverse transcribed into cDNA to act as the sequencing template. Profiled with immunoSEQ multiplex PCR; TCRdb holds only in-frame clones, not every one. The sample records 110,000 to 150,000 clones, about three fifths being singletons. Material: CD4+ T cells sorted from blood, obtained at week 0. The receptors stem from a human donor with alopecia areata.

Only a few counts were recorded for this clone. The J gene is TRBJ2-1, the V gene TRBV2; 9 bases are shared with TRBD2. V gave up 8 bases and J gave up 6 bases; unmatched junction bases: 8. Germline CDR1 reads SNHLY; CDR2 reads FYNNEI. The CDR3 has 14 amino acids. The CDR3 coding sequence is TGTGCCAGCGGAGGACTAGCGTCCCGCAATGAGCAGTTCTTC. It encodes CASGGLASRNEQFF.

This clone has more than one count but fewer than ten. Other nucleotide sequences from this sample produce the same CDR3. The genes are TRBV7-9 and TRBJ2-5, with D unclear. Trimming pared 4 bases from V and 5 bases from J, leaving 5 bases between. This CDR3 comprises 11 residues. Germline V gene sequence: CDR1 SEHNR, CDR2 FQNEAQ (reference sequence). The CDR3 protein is CASSSGETQYF. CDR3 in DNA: TGTGCCAGCAGCTCCGGGGAGACCCAGTACTTC.

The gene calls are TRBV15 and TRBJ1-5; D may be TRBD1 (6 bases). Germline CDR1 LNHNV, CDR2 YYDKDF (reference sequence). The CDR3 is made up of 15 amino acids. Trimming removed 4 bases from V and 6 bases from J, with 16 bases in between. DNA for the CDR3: TGTGCCACCAGCACTCGGACAGTTTATAGTCAGCCCCAGCATTTT. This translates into CATSTRTVYSQPQHF.

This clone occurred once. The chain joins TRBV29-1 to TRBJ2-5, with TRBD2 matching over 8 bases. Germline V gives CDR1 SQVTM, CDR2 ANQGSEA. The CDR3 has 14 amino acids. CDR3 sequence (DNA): TGCAGTGCCATAGCGGGGTACTACCAAGAGACCCAGTACTTC. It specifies CSAIAGYYQETQYF.

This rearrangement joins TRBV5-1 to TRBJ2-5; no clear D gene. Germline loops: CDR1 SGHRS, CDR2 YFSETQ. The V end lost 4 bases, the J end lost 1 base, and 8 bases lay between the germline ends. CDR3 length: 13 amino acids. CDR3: CASSINIQETQYF. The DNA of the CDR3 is TGCGCCAGCAGCATTAACATCCAAGAGACCCAGTACTTC.

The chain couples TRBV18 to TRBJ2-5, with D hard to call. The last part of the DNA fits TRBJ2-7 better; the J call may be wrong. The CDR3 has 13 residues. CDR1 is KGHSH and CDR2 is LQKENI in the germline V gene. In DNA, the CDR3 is TGTGCCAGCTCACCAAGGCAGACCTACGAGCAGTACTTC. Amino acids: CASSPRQTYEQYF.

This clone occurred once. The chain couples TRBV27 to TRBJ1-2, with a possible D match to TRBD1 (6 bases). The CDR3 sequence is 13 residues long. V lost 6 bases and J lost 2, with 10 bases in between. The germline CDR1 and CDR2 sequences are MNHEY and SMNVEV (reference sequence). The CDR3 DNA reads TGTGCCAGCAGAAGCACAGGGAACTATGGCTACACCTTC. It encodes CASRSTGNYGYTF.

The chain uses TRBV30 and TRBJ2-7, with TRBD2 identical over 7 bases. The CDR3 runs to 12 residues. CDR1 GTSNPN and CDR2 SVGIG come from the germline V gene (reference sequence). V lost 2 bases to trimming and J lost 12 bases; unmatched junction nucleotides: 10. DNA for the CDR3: TGTGCCTGGAGTCCGCCGAGGAGCGGGGTGTACTTC. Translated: CAWSPPRSGVYF.

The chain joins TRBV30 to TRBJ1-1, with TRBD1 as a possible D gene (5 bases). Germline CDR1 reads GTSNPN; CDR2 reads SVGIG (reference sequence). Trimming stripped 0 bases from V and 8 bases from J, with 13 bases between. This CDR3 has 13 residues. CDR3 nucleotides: TGTGCCTGGAGTGTGTGGGGGACGGCCGAAGCTTTCTTT. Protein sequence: CAWSVWGTAEAFF.

Written as DNA, the CDR3 is TGTGCCAGCAGGGAAACGGGCGAGCAGTACTTC. As protein: CASRETGEQYF. The J gene is TRBJ2-7, the V gene TRBV2; D is unresolved. The CDR3 is 11 residues long. Germline loops: CDR1 SNHLY, CDR2 FYNNEI. Deletions cut 6 bases from V and 6 bases from J, with 9 bases between.

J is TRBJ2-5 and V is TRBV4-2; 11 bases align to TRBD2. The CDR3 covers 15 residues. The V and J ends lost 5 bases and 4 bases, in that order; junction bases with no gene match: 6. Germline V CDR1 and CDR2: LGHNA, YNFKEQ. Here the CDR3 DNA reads TGTGCCAGCAGCTTTAGCGGGGGGGCCGGAGAGACCCAGTACTTC. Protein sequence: CASSFSGGAGETQYF.

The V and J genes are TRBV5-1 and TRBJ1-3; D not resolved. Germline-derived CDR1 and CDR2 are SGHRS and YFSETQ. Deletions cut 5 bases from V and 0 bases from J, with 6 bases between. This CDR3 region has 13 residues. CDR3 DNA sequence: TGCGCCAGCAGTCGGGACTCTGGAAACACCATATATTTT. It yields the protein CASSRDSGNTIYF.

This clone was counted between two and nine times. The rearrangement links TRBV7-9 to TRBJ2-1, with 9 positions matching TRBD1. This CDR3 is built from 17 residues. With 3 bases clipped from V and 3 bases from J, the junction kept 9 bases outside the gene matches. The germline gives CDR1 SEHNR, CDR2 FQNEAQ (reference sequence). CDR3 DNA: TGTGCCAGCAGCTTTTCTCCGGGACAGGGCCACTACAATGAGCAGTTCTTC. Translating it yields CASSFSPGQGHYNEQFF.

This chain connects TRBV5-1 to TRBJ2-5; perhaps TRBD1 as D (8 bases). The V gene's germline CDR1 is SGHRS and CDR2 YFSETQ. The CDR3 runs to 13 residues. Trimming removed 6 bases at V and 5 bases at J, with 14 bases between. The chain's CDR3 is CASNDRGGETQYF. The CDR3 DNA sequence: TGCGCCAGCAACGACAGGGGAGGGGAGACCCAGTACTTC.

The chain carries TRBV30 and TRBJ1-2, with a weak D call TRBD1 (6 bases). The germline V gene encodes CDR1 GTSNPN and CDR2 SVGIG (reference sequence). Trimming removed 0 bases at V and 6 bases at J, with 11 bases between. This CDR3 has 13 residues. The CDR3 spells CAWSVNGGNGYTF. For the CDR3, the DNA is TGTGCCTGGAGTGTCAATGGGGGCAATGGCTACACCTTC.

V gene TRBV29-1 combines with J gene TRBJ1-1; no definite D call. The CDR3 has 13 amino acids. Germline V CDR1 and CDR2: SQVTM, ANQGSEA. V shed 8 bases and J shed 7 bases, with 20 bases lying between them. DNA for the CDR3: TGCAGCAACCGACTCGCCGATAGGGATGAAGCTTTCTTT. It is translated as CSNRLADRDEAFF.

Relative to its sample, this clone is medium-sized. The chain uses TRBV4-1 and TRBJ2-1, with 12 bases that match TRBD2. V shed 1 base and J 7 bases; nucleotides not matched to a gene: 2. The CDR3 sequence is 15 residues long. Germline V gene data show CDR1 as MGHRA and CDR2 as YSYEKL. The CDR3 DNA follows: TGCGCCAGCAGCCAAGGACTAGCGGGGGCGAATGAGCAGTTCTTC. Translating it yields CASSQGLAGANEQFF.

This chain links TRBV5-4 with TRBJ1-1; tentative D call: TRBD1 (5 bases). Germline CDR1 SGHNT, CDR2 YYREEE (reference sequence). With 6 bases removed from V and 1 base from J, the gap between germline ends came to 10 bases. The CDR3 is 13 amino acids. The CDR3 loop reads CASTIDRNTEAFF. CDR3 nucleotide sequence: TGTGCCAGCACCATCGACAGGAACACTGAAGCTTTCTTT.

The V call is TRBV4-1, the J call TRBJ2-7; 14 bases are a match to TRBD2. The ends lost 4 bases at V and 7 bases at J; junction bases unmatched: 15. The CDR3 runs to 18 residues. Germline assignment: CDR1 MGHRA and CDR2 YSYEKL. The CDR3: CASSPQTSGGAVLKEQYF. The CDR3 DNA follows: TGCGCCAGCAGCCCCCAGACTAGCGGGGGGGCCGTTTTGAAAGAGCAGTACTTC.

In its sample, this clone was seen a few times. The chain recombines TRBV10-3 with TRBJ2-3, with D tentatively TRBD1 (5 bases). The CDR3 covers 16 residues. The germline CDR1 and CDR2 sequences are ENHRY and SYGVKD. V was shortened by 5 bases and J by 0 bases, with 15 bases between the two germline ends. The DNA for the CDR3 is TGTGCCATCAGTAAGACAGTTCAGTCTAGCACAGATACGCAGTATTTT. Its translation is CAISKTVQSSTDTQYF.